These 32 T cell receptor beta chains were all obtained from the same sample, sequenced in a study of PD-1 blockade in classical Hodgkin lymphoma (dated by TCRdb to the early 2020s). Preparation of the library involved the immunoSEQ multiplex PCR assay. What TCRdb holds here is the immuneACCESS table cut down to in-frame rearrangements. Part of the clones is not present; checked against another copy, under half of the missing clones reflect an unresolved V gene, and the others are unexplained. This sample has approximately 18,000 clones in its table, and 60% to 85% of those were observed once. The ten largest clones represent about 2% of the sample. The label giving this sample's time point can be read as: cycle 4 day 1 (C4D1), after five to seven weeks of nivolumab. Every trial patient had relapsed after autologous stem cell transplantation, and cohorts A, B and C differed in prior brentuximab vedotin exposure. A Miltenyi CD4+ T cell isolation kit was used for magnetic negative selection to purify CD4+ T cells from thawed PBMCs.

Specimen: CD4+ T cells from blood, collected before the fourth cycle of nivolumab. The source is a human donor with classical Hodgkin lymphoma.

This chain uses TRBV6-1 with TRBJ1-2; D is unresolved. CDR3 length equals 15 residues. V was pared by 3 bases and J by 4 bases, with 15 bases between. Germline V CDR1 and CDR2: MNHNS, SASEGT. In nucleotides, the CDR3 is TGTGCCAGCAGTGACGACGCACGATTAGGCTATGGCTACACCTTC. Amino acids: CASSDDARLGYGYTF.

This rearrangement joins TRBV11-1 to TRBJ2-3; weak D call: TRBD1 (6 bases). CDR3 length equals 17 residues. CDR1 and CDR2 (germline): SGHAT, FQDESV (reference sequence). Trimming stripped 1 base from V and 0 bases from J, with 14 bases between. The CDR3 spells CASSLVSGASSTDTQYF. The CDR3, as DNA: TGTGCCAGCAGCTTAGTGTCAGGGGCCTCTAGCACAGATACGCAGTATTTT.

This chain connects TRBV19 to TRBJ2-3, with D tentatively TRBD2 (5 bases). V gave up 6 bases and J gave up 6 bases, with 25 bases separating them. The CDR3 is 17 residues long. CDR1 is LNHDA and CDR2 is SQIVND in the germline V gene (reference sequence). The chain's CDR3 is CASRSNTRFATRDTQYF. CDR3 coding DNA: TGTGCCAGTAGATCAAATACTAGATTTGCCACACGGGATACGCAGTATTTT.

The chain couples TRBV30 to TRBJ2-1; TRBD2 aligns across 12 bases. V lost 0 bases and J lost 3; bases outside the gene matches: 3. Germline CDR1 and CDR2: GTSNPN and SVGIG (reference sequence). The CDR3 loop spans 16 amino acids. The CDR3 reads CAWSVRLAGVYNEQFF. CDR3 nucleotide sequence: TGTGCCTGGAGTGTACGACTAGCGGGAGTCTACAATGAGCAGTTCTTC.

The table lists this clone with a few counts. One end of the junction is discordant with germline, which a read error may explain. V is TRBV10-3 and J is TRBJ2-2; D is possibly TRBD1 (6 bases). Germline V gives CDR1 ENHRY, CDR2 SYGVKD. This CDR3 is 11 amino acids long. In DNA form, the CDR3 reads TGTGCCGTCAGGGGAACCGGGGAGCTGTTTTTT. Amino acid sequence: CAVRGTGELFF.

This chain uses TRBV9 with TRBJ2-5, with 9 nucleotides matching TRBD2. The CDR3 contains 14 residues. Germline V CDR1 and CDR2: SGDLS, YYNGEE. J was trimmed by 13 bases and V by 0 bases; bases with no gene match: 10. CDR3 nucleotide sequence: TGTGCCAGCAGCGTAGACGGTGCTAGCGGGGCCTCGTACTTC. Protein sequence: CASSVDGASGASYF.

The gene calls are TRBV4-2 and TRBJ2-7; TRBD2 matches 15 bases. From germline, CDR1 is LGHNA and CDR2 YNFKEQ. V shed 4 bases, J shed 2 bases, and the junction held 21 bases outside the gene matches. This CDR3 spans 22 amino acids. The CDR3 sequence: CASSPDDLGLAGGKGLPYEQYF. The CDR3 DNA follows: TGTGCCAGCAGCCCAGATGACCTAGGACTAGCGGGGGGGAAGGGGCTCCCCTACGAGCAGTACTTC.

The V and J genes are TRBV9 and TRBJ2-7; no clear D gene. Per germline, CDR1 SGDLS and CDR2 YYNGEE. Trimming left V 0 bases short and J 3 bases short, with 7 bases between. This CDR3 contains 13 residues. CDR3 nucleotides: TGTGCCAGCAGCGTAGGTACCCACTACGAGCAGTACTTC. Protein sequence: CASSVGTHYEQYF.

The chain has TRBV11-2 and TRBJ2-6, with D possibly TRBD1 on 6 matching bases. CDR1 is SGHAT, CDR2 FQNNGV, per germline. The CDR3 has 18 amino acids. V lost 1 base and J 1 base, leaving 14 bases between the germline ends. CDR3 sequence reads: CASSLGRTVLSGANVLTF. The CDR3 coding sequence is TGTGCCAGCAGCTTAGGGAGGACAGTATTATCTGGGGCCAACGTCCTGACTTTC.

In its sample, this clone was seen a few times. The V call is TRBV7-9, the J call TRBJ2-1; tentatively, D is TRBD1 or TRBD2 (5 bases each). Germline CDR1 is SEHNR and CDR2 is FQNEAQ (reference sequence). Trimming took 5 bases from V and 0 from J, leaving 11 bases between them. The CDR3 is made up of 15 amino acids. The CDR3 sequence is CASSVKGSSYNEQFF. The CDR3 region has the DNA TGTGCCAGCAGCGTAAAGGGGAGCTCCTACAATGAGCAGTTCTTC. Based on the CDR3 plus reference TRBV7-9 and TRBJ2-1, the full variable domain is DTGVSQNPRHKITKRGQNVTFRCDPISEHNRLYWYRQTLGQGPEFLTYFQNEAQLEKSRLLSDRFSAERPKGSFSTLEIQRTEQGDSAMYLCASSVKGSSYNEQFFGPGTRLTVL.

This sequence joins TRBV6-1 and TRBJ2-7; tentative D call: TRBD2 (5 bases). The V and J ends lost 6 bases and 2 bases respectively, with 8 bases between them. Germline V lookup: CDR1 MNHNS, CDR2 SASEGT. This CDR3 comprises 12 residues. CDR3 bases: TGTGCCAGCAGGGACGGGGCCTACGAGCAGTACTTC. Its protein product is CASRDGAYEQYF.

The rearrangement uses TRBV18 and TRBJ2-7, with TRBD2 matching 13 bases. Germline-derived CDR1 and CDR2 are KGHSH and LQKENI. The CDR3 has 16 residues. Unmatched junction bases numbered 6, after V lost 1 base and J lost 6 bases. The CDR3 spells CASSPRTSGSVGEQYF. The CDR3 bases are TGTGCCAGCTCACCACGGACTAGCGGGAGTGTGGGCGAGCAGTACTTC.

This sequence joins TRBV5-4 and TRBJ2-3; possibly TRBD2 for D (5 bases). Germline V gene lookup returns CDR1 SGHNT and CDR2 YYREEE (reference sequence). The CDR3 runs to 17 residues. The V and J ends lost 0 bases and 1 base respectively, with 15 bases between them. The CDR3 DNA is TGTGCCAGCAGCTTGGGGGTCCGGGAAGAGGGCACAGATACGCAGTATTTT. The encoded protein is CASSLGVREEGTDTQYF.

The chain employs TRBV7-2 and TRBJ1-5; D not resolved. CDR3 length: 14 residues. Germline CDR1 is SGHTA and CDR2 is FQGNSA. V shed 0 bases and J shed 6 bases, with 9 bases lying between them. The CDR3 DNA reads as TGTGCCAGCAGCTTAGCGCAGAGTGGTCAGCCCCAGCATTTT. This translates into CASSLAQSGQPQHF. Full variable domain (remainder filled in from reference TRBV7-2 and TRBJ1-5): GAGVSQSPSNKVTEKGKDVELRCDPISGHTALYWYRQSLGQGLEFLIYFQGNSAPDKSGLPSDRFSAERTGGSVSTLTIQRTQQEDSAVYLCASSLAQSGQPQHFGDGTRLSIL.

The rearrangement uses TRBV4-2 and TRBJ2-3, with D perhaps TRBD2 (6 bases). This CDR3 has 17 amino acids. Trimming stripped 4 bases from V and 4 bases from J, with 21 bases between. Germline lookup yields CDR1 LGHNA and CDR2 YNFKEQ. DNA for the CDR3: TGTGCCAGCAGCCCCAGCTCCTTGGGGGGTATGCCAGATACGCAGTATTTT. Protein: CASSPSSLGGMPDTQYF.

The table lists this clone with a few counts. Other DNA sequences of this sample code for an identical CDR3. This rearrangement joins TRBV5-1 to TRBJ1-5; D possibly corresponds to TRBD1 (5 bases). Trimming removed 4 bases from V and 4 bases from J, with 12 bases in between. Germline V lookup: CDR1 SGHRS, CDR2 YFSETQ. This CDR3 is 14 amino acids long. The CDR3 loop is CASSRDGGNQPQHF. CDR3 DNA: TGCGCCAGCAGCAGGGACGGGGGGAATCAGCCCCAGCATTTT.

The genes are TRBV29-1 and TRBJ1-4, with a weak D call TRBD1 (6 bases). V lost 7 bases to trimming and J lost 0 bases, with 9 bases between them. Germline-derived CDR1 and CDR2 are SQVTM and ANQGSEA. The CDR3 is 13 residues long. In DNA, the CDR3 is TGCAGCGGACGACAGGCAACTAATGAAAAACTGTTTTTT. Translation gives CSGRQATNEKLFF. The whole variable domain, remainder taken from reference TRBV29-1 and TRBJ1-4, is SAVISQKPSRDICQRGTSLTIQCQVDSQVTMMFWYRQQPGQSLTLIATANQGSEATYESGFVIDKFPISRPNLTFSTLTVSNMSPEDSSIYLCSGRQATNEKLFFGSGTQLSVL.

The chain combines TRBV5-1 with TRBJ2-1, with 14 bases that match TRBD2. The V gene's germline CDR1 is SGHRS and CDR2 YFSETQ. V was clipped by 4 bases and J by 1 base; unmatched bases: 13. This CDR3 region has 20 residues. The DNA for the CDR3 is TGCGCCAGCAGCCCTCCCCGCGGGACTAGCGGGAGTCTTTCCTACAATGAGCAGTTCTTC. Its translation: CASSPPRGTSGSLSYNEQFF.

V usage is TRBV28 and J usage is TRBJ1-5; 7 bases line up with TRBD1. J gave up 10 bases and V 2 bases, and 5 bases lay outside the gene matches. This CDR3 contains 13 residues. CDR1 MDHEN and CDR2 SYDVKM come from the germline V gene. CDR3 coding DNA: TGTGCCAGCAGTTTAAGACAGGGTGTTCCCCAGCATTTT. Protein sequence: CASSLRQGVPQHF.

The V and J genes are TRBV28 and TRBJ1-1; tentatively, D is TRBD1 (5 bases). Deletions cut 5 bases from V and 0 bases from J, with 13 bases between. The CDR3 spans 15 residues. Germline-derived CDR1 and CDR2 are MDHEN and SYDVKM. CDR3 bases: TGTGCCAGCAGTCCCCGGGGGAGGATGAACACTGAAGCTTTCTTT. Protein sequence: CASSPRGRMNTEAFF.

V is TRBV6-6 and J is TRBJ1-5; 7 bases align to TRBD1. Losses at the gene ends were 7 bases for V and 6 bases for J; bases not matched to a gene: 12. The V gene's germline CDR1 is MNHNY and CDR2 SVGAGI (reference sequence). This CDR3 spans 15 amino acids. The CDR3 loop reads CASIADRDKTQPQHF. The CDR3 DNA is TGTGCCAGCATTGCCGACAGGGACAAAACTCAGCCCCAGCATTTT.

The chain is built from TRBV4-2 and TRBJ2-1; D is uncertain. This CDR3 region has 13 residues. The ends were cut back, 0 bases at V and 8 bases at J, with 8 bases in the middle. The germline V gene has CDR1 LGHNA and CDR2 YNFKEQ. The CDR3 nucleotides are TGTGCCAGCAGCCAAGAGCGAAACGATGAGCAGTTCTTC. Residues: CASSQERNDEQFF.

The rearrangement uses TRBV29-1 and TRBJ2-3; no definite D call. Deletions cut 5 bases from V and 3 bases from J, with 15 bases between. The V gene's germline CDR1 is SQVTM and CDR2 ANQGSEA. This CDR3 contains 14 residues. The CDR3 region is CSVHVGFGTDTQYF. Written as DNA, the CDR3 is TGCAGCGTTCACGTGGGCTTCGGGACAGATACGCAGTATTTT.

V gene TRBV4-1 combines with J gene TRBJ1-5, with no clear D. V lost 4 bases, J lost 1 base, and 11 bases lay in between. Germline-derived CDR1 and CDR2 are MGHRA and YSYEKL. The CDR3 runs to 15 residues. CDR3 nucleotides: TGCGCCAGCAGCCGCGAAGTGTACAGCAATCAGCCCCAGCATTTT. Protein product: CASSREVYSNQPQHF.

The chain combines TRBV9 with TRBJ2-7; the D call may be TRBD1 or TRBD2 (5 bases each). CDR3 size: 16 residues. With 0 bases removed from V and 0 bases from J, the gap between germline ends came to 13 bases. The germline V gene has CDR1 SGDLS and CDR2 YYNGEE. Here the CDR3 DNA reads TGTGCCAGCAGCGTAGGGGGACCTACACCCTCCTACGAGCAGTACTTC. Translating it yields CASSVGGPTPSYEQYF.

This rearrangement joins TRBV4-1 to TRBJ2-1; 12 positions match TRBD1. The germline V gene encodes CDR1 MGHRA and CDR2 YSYEKL. The length of the CDR3 is 15 residues. The V gene end was trimmed by 2 bases and the J gene end by 10 bases; junction bases not matched to a gene: 6. The CDR3 DNA reads as TGCGCCAGCAGCCAATCCGGGACAGGGGGCAGGGAGCAGTTCTTC. Protein sequence: CASSQSGTGGREQFF.

The rearrangement links TRBV10-1 to TRBJ2-1; TRBD2 matches 12 bases. The CDR3 loop spans 13 amino acids. Germline lookup yields CDR1 WNHNN and CDR2 SYGVQD (reference sequence). Unmatched junction bases numbered 0, after V lost 6 bases and J lost 6 bases. CDR3 sequence reads: CASRTSGSNEQFF. The CDR3 DNA reads TGCGCCAGCAGGACTAGCGGGAGCAATGAGCAGTTCTTC.

The gene calls are TRBV28 and TRBJ1-5; D may be TRBD1 (5 bases). The CDR3 has 15 residues. Germline V gene lookup returns CDR1 MDHEN and CDR2 SYDVKM. V shed 4 bases and J shed 8 bases, with 18 bases lying between them. CDR3 nucleotide sequence: TGTGCCAGCAGTTCCCCTGGCGGGGGAGGGGAGCCCCAGCATTTT. Its translation: CASSSPGGGGEPQHF.

The chain carries TRBV5-1 and TRBJ2-1, with 9 bases fitting TRBD1. CDR3 size: 14 residues. Losses at the gene ends were 4 bases for V and 7 bases for J; bases not matched to a gene: 6. CDR1 and CDR2 (germline): SGHRS, YFSETQ. CDR3 sequence reads: CASSRQGVGNEQFF. The CDR3 nucleotides are TGCGCCAGCAGCCGACAGGGGGTTGGGAATGAGCAGTTCTTC.

The chain recombines TRBV27 with TRBJ2-7, with D unclear. CDR3 size: 14 residues. V dropped 2 bases and J dropped 6 bases, with 14 bases sitting between them. CDR1 is MNHEY and CDR2 is SMNVEV in the germline V gene (reference sequence). CDR3 sequence reads: CASSLLPTTGEQYF. Written as DNA, the CDR3 is TGTGCCAGCAGTTTACTCCCCACTACTGGCGAGCAGTACTTC.

This clone was seen a handful of times. The chain employs TRBV7-9 and TRBJ2-7; D remains unclear. Trimming stripped 0 bases from V and 2 bases from J, with 5 bases between. The germline CDR1 and CDR2 sequences are SEHNR and FQNEAQ (reference sequence). The CDR3 has 13 amino acids. The CDR3 nucleotides are TGTGCCAGCAGCTTAGCGTCGGCCTACGAGCAGTACTTC. As protein: CASSLASAYEQYF.

CDR3 coding DNA: TGTGCCAGCTCACCCCGGGGCTTAGAGATGGACTATGGCTACACCTTC. It encodes CASSPRGLEMDYGYTF. V is TRBV18 and J is TRBJ1-2; weak D call: TRBD1 (5 bases). Germline loops: CDR1 KGHSH, CDR2 LQKENI. Trimming removed 3 bases from V and 3 bases from J, with 17 bases in between. There are 16 residues in the CDR3.